This T cell receptor (beta chain) comes out of a study of cytomegalovirus exposure and HLA in healthy donors. The CDR3 runs to 14 residues. CDR1 is SGHTA, CDR2 FQGNSA, per germline. The ends lost 4 bases at V and 3 bases at J; junction bases unmatched: 5. Every donor was a healthy person donating bone marrow. With 60 Vbeta and 13 Jbeta primers, the PCR was carried out. Clones were read by immunoSEQ multiplex PCR, and TCRdb kept only the in-frame ones, dropping some. The table shows about 120,000 clones, with around 79% occurring only once. V is TRBV7-2 and J is TRBJ2-5, with TRBD2 matching over 7 bases. The TCR sequence derives from a woman aged 25 to 45 in good health and CMV-seronegative. Input material: PBMCs. DNA of the CDR3: TGTGCCAGCAGCTCCCATACTAGCGAAGAGACCCAGTACTTC. Its protein is CASSSHTSEETQYF.